These T cell receptor beta chains were read from a single sample in a study of response to subunit inactivated influenza vaccine. TCRdb re-analysed the RT-PCR reads in MiXCR, keeping a single row per CDR3 protein. The sample gives more than 550,000 distinct CDR3 sequences, approximately 11% of which show up once; approximately 11% is in the top ten. The same data also contributed to another study, on T cells expressing NK-cell markers.

The sequencing here drew on PBMCs from blood, taken on the day of vaccination. Receptors were obtained from a man aged 50 to 60 who received an inactivated influenza vaccine. Both conserved end residues are trimmed from each CDR3.

v_gene,j_gene,CDR3aa
TRBV12-3/TRBV12-4,TRBJ2-2,ASSHGSGRTYGELF
TRBV20-1,TRBJ1-4,SAKRGGQPAEKLF
TRBV4-1,TRBJ1-2,ASSQEFVSFYGYT
TRBV10-3,TRBJ2-1,AIRGDSSYNEQF
TRBV7-6,TRBJ2-3,ASSERAGVFTDTQY
TRBV20-1,TRBJ1-5,SATSKGAHQPQH
TRBV5-1,TRBJ2-7,ASSFGQRSSYEQY
TRBV5-1,TRBJ1-1,ASSLGQGMNTEAF
TRBV29-1,TRBJ2-7,SVLEPTRGSIYEQY
TRBV5-4,TRBJ2-3,AYLAAGSFADTQY
TRBV7-2,TRBJ2-1,ASSLALEGPGLAGGYNEQF
TRBV4-3,TRBJ2-3,ASSQEPGITDTQY
TRBV20-1,TRBJ2-7,SAWRTGTYEQY
TRBV6-5,TRBJ2-1,ASSYWGQGLAYEQF
TRBV5-1,TRBJ2-5,ASSRTVTQETQY
TRBV6-5,TRBJ2-7,ASSYSGTAVEQY
TRBV3-1,TRBJ1-1,ASSQETRGERAF
TRBV6-2/TRBV6-3,TRBJ2-5,ASSPPQETQY
TRBV2,TRBJ1-5,ASRPGTGKSNQPQH
TRBV7-2,TRBJ1-1,ASSSTLWNTEAF
TRBV12-3/TRBV12-4,TRBJ1-5,ASSSDRGDQPQH
TRBV6-5,TRBJ2-6,ASSYASRGPESGANVLT
TRBV2,TRBJ2-7,ASRFGTGGYEQY
TRBV29-1,TRBJ2-3,SVEFVAGVPYTQY
TRBV6-5,TRBJ2-2,ASSYSSGAEDHGELF
TRBV5-5,TRBJ2-5,ASSPENHQETQY
TRBV5-1,TRBJ1-1,ASSLDRWEAF
TRBV9,TRBJ2-1,ASSVGGPEQF
TRBV29-1,TRBJ1-2,SDESRV
TRBV20-1,TRBJ2-7,SASSMIYEQY
TRBV24-1,TRBJ1-5,ATSDGGGGQPQH
TRBV5-1,TRBJ2-5,ASSLASGGETQY
TRBV4-3,TRBJ2-7,ASSQDRGFSYEQY
TRBV7-2,TRBJ2-1,ASSRLAAGWEQF
TRBV20-1,TRBJ2-1,SASQTGIHNEQF
TRBV4-3,TRBJ1-2,ASSQEPHRLEYGYT
TRBV4-1,TRBJ1-5,ASSQALGLGGHSNQPQH
TRBV6-2/TRBV6-3,TRBJ1-5,ASSYGGGIGNQPQH
TRBV4-2,TRBJ2-1,ASSRGAGAFNEQF
TRBV5-6,TRBJ2-1,ASSWGAGQLYNEQF
TRBV4-1,TRBJ2-7,ASSVRDFNYEQY
TRBV5-1,TRBJ2-3,ASSPWGGTDTQY
TRBV12-2,TRBJ2-7,ASRLTGLPYEQY
TRBV12-3/TRBV12-4,TRBJ2-3,ASSLSTSGEYGTQY
TRBV29-1,TRBJ1-1,SVDLRGGNTEAF
TRBV10-3,TRBJ1-1,AISEAGGGVAEAF
TRBV10-3,TRBJ2-7,AISTGTSGRNYEQY